These 6 T cell receptor beta chains came from one sample sequenced in a study of beta chain features in type 1 diabetes. Expressed TCRB transcripts were sequenced after all isolated RNA was converted to cDNA. Some clones are missing from TCRdb's copy, which holds only in-frame ones; the method was immunoSEQ multiplex PCR. The sample records some 240,000 clones, roughly 11% being singletons. Material: central memory CD4+ T cells from blood. The receptors were gathered from a man between 18 and 29 years old in good health.

The rearrangement joins TRBV9 to TRBJ2-1; a possible D gene is TRBD2 (6 bases). The V gene's germline CDR1 is SGDLS and CDR2 YYNGEE. V shed 4 bases and J shed 2 bases, with 16 bases lying between them. The CDR3 covers 16 residues. In nucleotides, the CDR3 is TGTGCCAGCAGCACAAGACAACTAGCTGCCTACAATGAGCAGTTCTTC. Its translation: CASSTRQLAAYNEQFF.

This chain joins TRBV4-2 and TRBJ2-2; 9 bases match TRBD2. V gave up 2 bases and J gave up 4 bases; unmatched junction bases: 5. Germline loops: CDR1 LGHNA, CDR2 YNFKEQ. The length of the CDR3 is 16 residues. The CDR3 coding sequence is TGTGCCAGCAGCCAAATTAGCGGGAGTGCCACCGGGGAGCTGTTTTTT. Encoded protein: CASSQISGSATGELFF.

A note on this clone: A junction end diverges from the germline sequence, so it may reflect a read error. V is TRBV14 and J is TRBJ2-3, with D maybe TRBD2 (6 bases). This CDR3 comprises 16 residues. Germline V lookup: CDR1 SGHDN, CDR2 FVKESK. Here the CDR3 reads CASSKDGTGLGDTQYF. As DNA, the CDR3 is TGTGCCAGCAGCAAAGACGGGACTGGGTTGGGAGATACGCAGTATTTT.

The chain combines TRBV2 with TRBJ2-7, with D perhaps TRBD1 or TRBD2 (5 bases each). The germline V gene has CDR1 SNHLY and CDR2 FYNNEI. V was pared by 5 bases and J by 5 bases, with 19 bases between. The CDR3 is 15 amino acids. This CDR3 reads CASSPLSSRGDEQYF. DNA of the CDR3: TGTGCCAGCAGTCCCCTTTCCTCTAGGGGAGACGAGCAGTACTTC.

This clone was counted ten times or more. The chain carries TRBV5-1 and TRBJ1-2, with 9 bases aligning to TRBD1. The length of the CDR3 is 15 residues. CDR1 and CDR2 from the germline V gene are SGHRS and YFSETQ. Germline trimming cut 4 bases from V and 4 bases from J; bases unmatched to any gene: 8. The CDR3 bases are TGCGCCAGCAGCACCGAGCCGGGACAGGGCTATGGCTACACCTTC. Its protein product is CASSTEPGQGYGYTF.

A few counts support this clone. The V call is TRBV7-9, the J call TRBJ2-5; the D gene is possibly TRBD1 (5 bases). The germline V and J ends were trimmed by 7 bases and 5 bases, with 17 bases remaining between them. The CDR3 totals 14 residues. Germline V gives CDR1 SEHNR, CDR2 FQNEAQ (reference sequence). CDR3 sequence: CASTPFQGVETQYF. The CDR3 DNA is TGTGCCAGCACCCCCTTTCAAGGGGTGGAGACCCAGTACTTC.